The 23 T cell receptor beta chains below come from one sample, sequenced in a study of early T cells in non-severe SARS-CoV-2 infection. MiXCR was run by TCRdb on the 5' RACE reads, yielding one entry per CDR3 protein. The data show 70,000 to 85,000 distinct CDR3 sequences, approximately 12% seen once. Material: whole blood. Receptors originate from an adult who was a healthcare worker with PCR-confirmed SARS-CoV-2 infection or an uninfected control (not recorded which).

The chain employs TRBV6-5 and TRBJ2-6; D not certain. Per germline, CDR1 MNHEY and CDR2 SVGAGI. The V gene lost 6 bases and the J gene lost 0 bases, with 12 bases spanning the gap. The CDR3 sequence is 16 residues long. The CDR3 reads CASSTDSLSGANVLTF. CDR3 bases: TGTGCCAGCAGCACAGATAGTCTCTCTGGGGCCAACGTCCTGACTTTC.

This clonotype was recorded a few times. The chain joins TRBV20-1 to TRBJ2-7; 8 bases are a match to TRBD2. Trimming took 6 bases from V and 0 from J; bases not matched to a gene: 4. Germline assignment: CDR1 DFQATT and CDR2 SNEGSKA (reference sequence). CDR3 length: 13 residues. In DNA form, the CDR3 reads TGCAGTGCCGCTAGCGGGTTCTCCTACGAGCAGTACTTC. Its protein product is CSAASGFSYEQYF.

The V call is TRBV29-1, the J call TRBJ2-1; D is possibly TRBD2 (6 bases). V shed 3 bases and J shed 10 bases, with 16 bases lying between them. Germline assignment: CDR1 SQVTM and CDR2 ANQGSEA. There are 13 residues in the CDR3. The CDR3 is CSVEVASDLEQFF. The CDR3 region has the DNA TGCAGCGTTGAGGTTGCTAGCGACTTAGAGCAGTTCTTC.

CDR3 nucleotides: TGTGCCAGCAGTTACGAAAGTTACGAGCAGTACTTC. Amino acid sequence: CASSYESYEQYF. V gene TRBV6-6 combines with J gene TRBJ2-7; D gene ambiguous. This CDR3 has 12 amino acids. Germline V gene data show CDR1 as MNHNY and CDR2 as SVGAGI (reference sequence). Trimming cost V 2 bases and J 4 bases, with 6 bases left between them.

The chain carries TRBV2 and TRBJ2-3; no clear D. The V gene's germline CDR1 is SNHLY and CDR2 FYNNEI. Trimming stripped 5 bases from V and 4 bases from J, with 16 bases between. CDR3 size: 15 residues. The CDR3 region is CASSPTVDRADTQYF. As DNA, the CDR3 is TGTGCCAGCAGTCCTACAGTGGACCGCGCAGATACGCAGTATTTT.

In this sample, this clonotype turned up a few times. The V and J genes are TRBV29-1 and TRBJ2-7, with D possibly TRBD2 on 6 matching bases. CDR1 is SQVTM and CDR2 is ANQGSEA in the germline V gene. V was pared by 7 bases and J by 2 bases, with 15 bases between. The CDR3 has 13 residues. CDR3 coding DNA: TGCAGCGCTGGCGGGGACCAGACCTACGAGCAGTACTTC. Encoded protein: CSAGGDQTYEQYF.

There are many counts of this clonotype. The V and J genes are TRBV12-3 or TRBV12-4 and TRBJ2-7; 10 bases fit TRBD1. The CDR3 runs to 14 residues. Losses at the gene ends were 5 bases for V and 2 bases for J; bases not matched to a gene: 3. DNA for the CDR3: TGTGCCAGCAGTCGTGGACAGGGGGCCTACGAGCAGTACTTC. This translates into CASSRGQGAYEQYF.

This clonotype was observed at least ten times. The chain carries TRBV5-1 and TRBJ2-1, with TRBD2 matching 7 bases. The CDR3 has 13 residues. V shed 4 bases and J 8 bases; nucleotides not matched to a gene: 6. CDR1 and CDR2 from the germline V gene are SGHRS and YFSETQ. In nucleotides, the CDR3 is TGCGCCAGCAGCCTCGGGGCGGGGGATGAGCAGTTCTTC. It is translated as CASSLGAGDEQFF.

The sample holds many counts of this clonotype. The CDR3 region has the DNA TGTGCCAGCATCTTCCGGGCCAAAGGGTGGAAGGGGAATGACAATGAGCAGTTCTTC. Amino acids: CASIFRAKGWKGNDNEQFF. The chain joins TRBV28 to TRBJ2-1; D may be TRBD1 (5 bases). Germline loops: CDR1 MDHEN, CDR2 SYDVKM. The length of the CDR3 is 19 residues. V was pared by 7 bases and J by 5 bases, with 30 bases between.

In this sample, this clonotype turned up a few times. The V and J genes are TRBV7-9 and TRBJ2-7; 7 bases match TRBD1. Per germline, CDR1 SEHNR and CDR2 FQNEAQ (reference sequence). This CDR3 has 14 amino acids. J was trimmed by 6 bases and V by 6 bases; bases with no gene match: 11. The CDR3 coding sequence is TGTGCCAGCAGAGGCACAGGGGAGAGTGGCGAGCAGTACTTC. This encodes CASRGTGESGEQYF.

At least ten counts were recorded for this clonotype. J is TRBJ2-3 and V is TRBV28; 10 nucleotides align to TRBD2. Germline trimming cut 3 bases from V and 3 bases from J; bases unmatched to any gene: 6. The CDR3 contains 16 residues. Germline-derived CDR1 and CDR2 are MDHEN and SYDVKM. The CDR3 DNA sequence: TGTGCCAGCAGTTTCGCAAAGGGACTAGCGACAGATACGCAGTATTTT. Residues: CASSFAKGLATDTQYF.

There are many counts of this clonotype. This chain joins TRBV29-1 and TRBJ2-1, with a possible D match to TRBD1 (5 bases). V lost 4 bases and J lost 3, with 13 bases in between. There are 14 residues in the CDR3. In germline, CDR1 is SQVTM, CDR2 ANQGSEA. CDR3: CSVGGDSHYNEQFF. The CDR3 region has the DNA TGCAGCGTTGGAGGAGACAGCCACTACAATGAGCAGTTCTTC.

This clonotype was counted at least ten times. This rearrangement joins TRBV28 to TRBJ1-5; 8 nucleotides match TRBD1. V lost 5 bases to trimming and J lost 7 bases; unmatched junction nucleotides: 10. Germline V gene lookup returns CDR1 MDHEN and CDR2 SYDVKM. This CDR3 has 15 residues. CDR3 sequence reads: CASSILGQGRQPQHF. CDR3 coding DNA: TGTGCCAGCAGTATCTTAGGACAGGGTAGACAGCCCCAGCATTTT.

This clonotype has only a few counts. The chain employs TRBV6-6 and TRBJ2-1; no firm D call. The CDR3 is made up of 14 amino acids. Per germline, CDR1 MNHNY and CDR2 SVGAGI (reference sequence). Trimming removed 2 bases from V and 3 bases from J, with 8 bases in between. The CDR3 DNA is TGTGCCAGCAGTTACGACTCTTACTACAATGAGCAGTTCTTC. It specifies CASSYDSYYNEQFF.

Many counts were recorded for this clonotype. The chain combines TRBV5-1 with TRBJ2-5; 11 nucleotides line up with TRBD2. This CDR3 comprises 17 residues. Losses at the gene ends were 5 bases for V and 4 bases for J; bases not matched to a gene: 13. Per the germline V gene, CDR1 is SGHRS and CDR2 is YFSETQ. CDR3 sequence reads: CASRYSTSGSIGETQYF. The CDR3 DNA is TGCGCCAGCAGATATTCCACTAGCGGGAGTATTGGAGAGACCCAGTACTTC.

This sequence joins TRBV30 and TRBJ1-1, with D maybe TRBD1 (6 bases). The CDR3 is 11 residues long. Germline-derived CDR1 and CDR2 are GTSNPN and SVGIG (reference sequence). The V and J ends lost 4 bases and 11 bases respectively, with 14 bases between them. The CDR3 spells CAWMGGLGAFF. The CDR3 DNA reads TGTGCCTGGATGGGGGGCCTGGGGGCTTTCTTT.

This clonotype was detected only once. The CDR3 DNA is TGTGCCAGCAGCGTAGGAGCTAGCGCCCTGGGGGACGAGCAGTACTTC. It yields the protein CASSVGASALGDEQYF. The chain recombines TRBV9 with TRBJ2-7, with a tentative D call TRBD2 (6 bases). Trimming cost V 0 bases and J 5 bases, with 18 bases left between them. The germline V gene encodes CDR1 SGDLS and CDR2 YYNGEE. The CDR3 covers 16 residues.

This clonotype was found a few times. The chain employs TRBV20-1 and TRBJ2-1; no firm D call. V was shortened by 0 bases and J by 10 bases, with 7 bases between the two germline ends. This CDR3 spans 11 amino acids. Germline values: CDR1 DFQATT, CDR2 SNEGSKA (reference sequence). The CDR3 loop is CSARDAYEQFF. As DNA, the CDR3 is TGCAGTGCTAGAGATGCCTACGAGCAGTTCTTC.

This clonotype was detected ten times or more. Written as DNA, the CDR3 is TGTGCCAGCAGCTTGGGAAGACTAGCGGGAGGCACGCCCATTTACGAGCAGTACTTC. Translating gives CASSLGRLAGGTPIYEQYF. This rearrangement joins TRBV7-8 to TRBJ2-7, with 13 bases fitting TRBD2. Per the germline V gene, CDR1 is SGHVS and CDR2 is FQNEAQ. CDR3 length: 19 residues. The V gene end was trimmed by 3 bases and the J gene end by 4 bases; junction bases not matched to a gene: 15.

This chain connects TRBV11-1 to TRBJ2-3; D is undetermined. Trimming removed 2 bases at V and 0 bases at J, with 12 bases between. CDR3 length equals 16 residues. CDR1 is SGHAT and CDR2 is FQDESV in the germline V gene (reference sequence). CDR3 amino acids: CASSLRMGTSTDTQYF. The CDR3 region has the DNA TGTGCCAGCAGCTTACGTATGGGAACTAGCACAGATACGCAGTATTTT. Supplemented by reference TRBV11-1 and TRBJ2-3, the full variable domain reads EAEVAQSPRYKITEKSQAVAFWCDPISGHATLYWYRQILGQGPELLVQFQDESVVDDSQLPKDRFSAERLKGVDSTLKIQPAELGDSAMYLCASSLRMGTSTDTQYFGPGTRLTVL.

This clonotype was seen many times. CDR3 sequence: CSVDRLAGDTDTQYF. CDR3 nucleotide sequence: TGCAGCGTTGACCGACTAGCGGGAGACACAGATACGCAGTATTTT. The chain has TRBV29-1 and TRBJ2-3; 12 bases line up with TRBD2. V lost 3 bases to trimming and J lost 2 bases; unmatched junction nucleotides: 3. CDR1 and CDR2 (germline): SQVTM, ANQGSEA. CDR3 size: 15 residues.

This clonotype was counted many times. V gene TRBV5-1 combines with J gene TRBJ2-1; 15 nucleotides match TRBD2. The CDR3 runs 17 residues. J gave up 3 bases and V 3 bases, and 4 bases lay outside the gene matches. Germline V lookup: CDR1 SGHRS, CDR2 YFSETQ. CDR3: CASSSGLAGGGYNEQFF. CDR3 coding DNA: TGCGCCAGCAGCTCCGGACTAGCGGGAGGGGGCTACAATGAGCAGTTCTTC.

A few counts support this clonotype. The chain recombines TRBV5-5 with TRBJ2-5; D is possibly TRBD2 (5 bases). Germline CDR1 is SGHKS and CDR2 is YYEKEE (reference sequence). CDR3 length equals 13 residues. V lost 3 bases, J lost 2 bases, and 8 bases lay in between. DNA of the CDR3: TGTGCCAGCAGCTCTGGGAGACAAGAGACCCAGTACTTC. Its protein is CASSSGRQETQYF.